This TCR beta chain was observed in a study of cytotoxic CD8 clonotypes in ibrutinib-treated CLL. Only in-frame clones appear in the TCRdb table, and some are missing; sequencing was by immunoSEQ multiplex PCR. The table shows 150,000 to 200,000 clones, with approximately 80% occurring only once. Trimming left V 3 bases short and J 4 bases short, with 10 bases between. Germline values: CDR1 SGHDN, CDR2 FVKESK. CDR3 length: 13 amino acids. This material consisted of PBMCs, taken after 12 months of ibrutinib treatment. The sequence came from a human donor with chronic lymphocytic leukemia. V gene TRBV14 combines with J gene TRBJ2-7; D gene uncertain. The CDR3 DNA reads TGTGCCAGCAGCCAGGGCCGTGGATACGAGCAGTACTTC. This encodes CASSQGRGYEQYF.